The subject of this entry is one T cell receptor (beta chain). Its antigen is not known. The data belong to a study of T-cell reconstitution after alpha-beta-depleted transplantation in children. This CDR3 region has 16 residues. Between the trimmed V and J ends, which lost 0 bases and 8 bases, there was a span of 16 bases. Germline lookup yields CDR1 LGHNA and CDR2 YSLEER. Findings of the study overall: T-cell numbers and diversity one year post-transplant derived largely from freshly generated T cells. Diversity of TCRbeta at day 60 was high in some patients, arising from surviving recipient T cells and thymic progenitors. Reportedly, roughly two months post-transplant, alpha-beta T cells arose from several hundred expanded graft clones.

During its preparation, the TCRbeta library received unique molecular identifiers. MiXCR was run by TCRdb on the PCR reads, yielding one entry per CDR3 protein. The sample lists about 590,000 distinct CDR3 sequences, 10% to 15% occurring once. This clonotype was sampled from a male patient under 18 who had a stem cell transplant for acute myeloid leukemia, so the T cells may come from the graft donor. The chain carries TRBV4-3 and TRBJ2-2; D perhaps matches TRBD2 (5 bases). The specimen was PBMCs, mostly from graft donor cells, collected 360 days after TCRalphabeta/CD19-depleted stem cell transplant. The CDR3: CASSQDFRRRRGELFF. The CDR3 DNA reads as TGCGCCAGCAGCCAAGATTTCCGACGGAGGAGAGGGGAGCTGTTTTTT.